This TCR beta chain stems from a study of cytomegalovirus exposure and HLA in healthy donors (dated by TCRdb to 2016 to 2017). Broadly, across the study: According to an earlier analysis of 450 to 650 of the donors, some 180 million T cells yielded 120 million or so unique TCR beta sequences and less than 300 Gb of sequence data. In addition to the first cohort of approximately 670 subjects, a separate validation cohort of approximately 130 different subjects was used. An early release covering about 600 HLA-typed donors comprised approximately 300 gigabases of sequencing data and tens of millions of unique TCR sequences. A later analysis re-analyzed previously published TCR beta repertoires from 666 donors and added high-resolution HLA genotyping to study TCR occurrence patterns. Donor age, sex, ethnicity and CMV serostatus were compiled together with the repertoire data. Both class I and class II loci were covered by HLA typing, at four-digit resolution. Among the roughly 410 genotyped donors, 75% to 90% belonged to the genetic ancestry cluster associated with self-reported Caucasian donors. An earlier analysis of 587 of the donors used high-throughput TCR beta sequencing to judge whether each TCR beta V gene segment behaved as functional or pseudogenic. High-throughput TCR immunosequencing, statistical association of individual TCRs with disease status, and machine learning were combined to predict cytomegalovirus infection status. A few DR-DQ haplotypes were handled as single units for association and clustering because linkage in the cohort was strong. On average, around 240,000 unique TCR beta nucleotide sequences were sequenced per donor among several hundred genotyped donors of the cohort, with 15% to 20% of those sequences being non-productive. The number of typed donors differed by locus: about 620-640 for A, B, C, DRB1 and DQB1; 522 for DQA1; some 590 for DPA1; and roughly 450 for DPB1. Rather than drawing on any new phenotypic data, the later analysis identified candidate immune exposures from TCR beta sequences and the way those sequences occurred across donors. Every discovery cohort repertoire had been produced on one sequencing platform. The aim of the study was to test whether cataloging public T cell receptors could identify signatures of past pathogen exposure. Genome-wide SNP genotypes for about three fifths of the roughly 670 donors were used in a later genetic analysis, which treated that subset as a discovery cohort. The study used immunosequencing to profile the T cell repertoires of approximately 640 subjects and linked those repertoires to cytomegalovirus serostatus. The research as a whole found: Some 15 rarely observed V segments, including chromosome 9 orphons, were excluded from the earlier analysis of a few hundred of the donors because counts were too low. A further reported finding was that TCR beta sequences accurately predicted the HLA-A and HLA-B alleles for most subjects in the first cohort. In a later analysis, HLA-associated TCR beta chains were found to be more clonally expanded and to have lower generation probabilities than equally common non-associated chains. In a later genetic analysis, a missense DCLRE1C variant was associated with V-gene and J-gene trimming of TCR beta chains, and the association was replicated in an independent cohort. In a later analysis, several top co-occurrence clusters were reported to appear linked to parvovirus B19, influenza, CMV and Epstein-Barr virus. Correlated functional status among segregating V segments might be attributable to linkage disequilibrium, but an unknown experimental factor could not be ruled out. Compared with the roughly 670-donor mean, donors in an Asian-associated ancestry cluster had fewer N-insertions in productive TCRs, according to a later genetic analysis. In a later analysis, TCR association rates were found to vary across HLA loci, with the most associated TCRs seen for DRB1 alleles and the fewest for HLA-C alleles. In an earlier analysis of roughly 560 of the donors, most TCR beta V segments were observed in productive rearrangements about 90% or about 30% of the time, broadly matching IMGT annotations. For the cohort, immune exposure information was limited to CMV serostatus. The classifier was reported to diagnose cytomegalovirus status with high specificity and sensitivity in both the original cohort and the validation cohort. In this cohort, only TCR beta chains were sequenced, and detectable features were limited by the absence of alpha or paired-chain data. Roughly uniform sequencing depth across donors was assumed in presence/absence analyses, although this assumption may not hold. A cluster of highly shared sequence variants was judged likely to be a technical artifact of the sequencing pipeline. In vitro tests confirmed that three of the cytomegalovirus-associated TCR beta chains recognize cytomegalovirus antigens. Specific HLA alleles were associated with 15,000 to 20,000 TCR beta sequences at a false discovery rate of 0.05 in a later analysis. Because the 87-base-pair reads could not distinguish some IMGT-functional V segments, including TRBV6-2 and TRBV6-3, those segments were excluded. Assigning TCR associations to individual alleles was difficult when HLA alleles, especially DR and DQ, strongly co-occurred. Most TCR sequences were observed very rarely across donors, whereas some public TCRs were present in many individuals. The authors suggested that the approach could potentially be generalized to other disease states and immunological phenotypes. A later analysis found that most CMV-associated TCR beta chains appeared HLA-restricted, with HLA associations seemingly driven largely by CMV exposure. The study gave a list of 150 to 200 TCR beta chains associated with cytomegalovirus. HLA typing was unavailable for some donors at each locus, so association tests used only the typed subset.

Library generation was performed with the immunoSEQ multiplex PCR assay. For the multiplex PCR, a mixture combining 60 forward primers for TCR Vbeta segments and 13 reverse primers for TCR Jbeta segments was used. The CDR3 region of rearranged TCR beta genes was amplified from genomic DNA by a multiplex PCR assay. The Illumina HiSeq System was used to sequence the amplified TCR beta libraries as 87-base-pair reads. In the authors' own workflow: A later analysis tallied 80 million to 95 million unique TCR beta chains across the 640 or so repertoires, and around 12 million of those chains were shared by two or more donors. A nearest-neighbor algorithm error-corrected the raw reads and collapsed the reads into unique sequences, merging closely related sequences to remove PCR and sequencing errors. Alignment of CDR3 sequences to IMGT reference sequences was used to assign V, D and J gene segments. For a sequence to be retained, a match of at least six nucleotides was required to both a V gene segment and a J gene segment. A rearrangement counted as productive if the CDR3 had no stop codons and remained in frame with V and J, and every other rearrangement counted as non-productive. CDR3 was defined by IMGT convention, running from the second conserved V-encoded cysteine to the conserved J-encoded phenylalanine. The earlier analysis of 500 to 600 of the donors excluded sequences that lacked an unambiguous match to a single V gene segment. An earlier analysis of some 500 of the donors classified V segments as functional when productive rearrangements were above 56.7% and as segregating when the standard deviation between donors was above 5%. To diagnose cytomegalovirus status from the catalog of TCR beta chain sequences, a statistical classification framework was built. A later analysis assigned V and J genes by comparing TCR nucleotide sequences with IMGT/GENE-DB human TR gene sequences. A later analysis assigned CDR3 sequences and most-parsimonious VDJ recombination scenarios with the TCRdist pipeline. In a later analysis, each TCR beta chain was defined by its CDR3 amino acid sequence together with its V-gene family, and reads lacking a unique V-gene family were excluded. In a later analysis, approximately 640 highly shared, low-generation-probability nucleotide sequences were removed to address suspected cross-contamination and a sequencing artifact. A later analysis calculated a clonal expansion index for each public chain from normalized within-repertoire ranks of inferred template counts. A later analysis computed generation probabilities with a VDJ recombination model fitted to out-of-frame rearrangements, and checked the results against IGoR. In a later analysis, TCR-TCR, TCR-HLA and TCR-CMV co-occurrence was scored with hypergeometric tests, and a repertoire-size bias correction was applied to TCR pairs. False discovery rates were estimated in a later analysis by permuting HLA or CMV assignments 20 times. In a later analysis, co-occurring TCRs were grouped using DBSCAN, and TCRdist sequence similarity was added for clustering within HLA-allele-positive subsets. Repertoires with fewer than 30,000 or more than 120,000 public chains, plus five repertoires with anomalous nucleotide sharing, were excluded from co-occurrence clustering. Held by TCRdb, this immuneACCESS table contains in-frame sequences only and omits some clones. Under half of the omission traces to an unresolved V gene where checked; the cause of the rest is unknown. Clone size and V and J calls were adopted from that table, with D and trimming inferred from the DNA. The sample profile shows roughly 180,000 clones; approximately 83% of them were found once. The ten largest clones represent 0.95% to 1.5% of the sample.

In total, more than 500 healthy bone marrow donors made up the cohort. At the time of sampling, every cohort member was nominally healthy, though immune exposures that went unrecorded were likely present. The donor tested CMV seronegative, placing the donor among the 300 to 400 seronegative members of the cohort. Every donor gave a peripheral blood sample, and the peripheral blood mononuclear cells from that sample were used for TCR beta sequencing. Genomic DNA was extracted from the blood cell samples with the Qiagen DNeasy Blood Extraction Kit. Worth noting for this clone: Its antigen is still unknown. No much larger clone exists at a distance of one base, and base qualities are not known.

For CDR1 and CDR2, the germline V gene lists SGHNT and YENEEA. Relative to germline, V is 11 bases shorter and J is 6 bases shorter, with 22 bases between their ends. Its CDR3 holds 15 amino acids, cysteine through phenylalanine. The retained sequence is limited to the CDR3, 45 bases, with the frame set at the first base. The rearranged chain carries TRBV11-3 and TRBJ2-2, with no confident D gene call. What was sequenced was PBMCs. The sequence was obtained from a boy younger than 10 in good health and CMV-seronegative. The DNA sequence is TGTGCCCGAGCAGCTTATGTGAGCGAGGCCGGGGAGCTGTTTTTT. This translates into CARAAYVSEAGELFF.